One and the same sample provided the 10 T cell receptor beta chains below, sequenced in a study of blood T cell repertoires in COVID-19. The method was immunoSEQ multiplex PCR; TCRdb's version includes in-frame clones alone and lacks a portion of them. Found here are 200,000 to 300,000 clones, approximately 80% of them singletons; the top ten hold 4% to 4.5%. The material sequenced was peripheral blood. The source of these receptors is a man aged 55-75 years with acute or convalescent COVID-19.

The V call is TRBV6-5, the J call TRBJ2-2, with TRBD2 identical over 8 bases. Trimming removed 5 bases from V and 5 bases from J; junction bases left unmatched: 7. Germline-derived CDR1 and CDR2 are MNHEY and SVGAGI. The CDR3 consists of 15 residues. CDR3 DNA: TGTGCCAGCAGTCGCAGCGGGAGTTTAACCGGGGAGCTGTTTTTT. It codes for CASSRSGSLTGELFF.

This chain uses TRBV6-5 with TRBJ1-5; a possible D gene is TRBD1 (5 bases). The germline V and J ends were trimmed by 0 bases and 2 bases, with 8 bases remaining between them. The CDR3 is 15 amino acids. Germline V gives CDR1 MNHEY, CDR2 SVGAGI. This chain's CDR3 is CASSYSWGGNQPQHF. DNA of the CDR3: TGTGCCAGCAGTTACTCCTGGGGGGGCAATCAGCCCCAGCATTTT.

The chain uses TRBV18 and TRBJ2-7; TRBD1 matches at 9 bases. CDR3 length: 14 amino acids. From germline, CDR1 is KGHSH and CDR2 LQKENI. The ends lost 3 bases at V and 5 bases at J; junction bases unmatched: 5. The CDR3 region has the DNA TGTGCCAGCTCACCGGGACAGGGTTCGAACGAGCAGTACTTC. Encoded protein: CASSPGQGSNEQYF.

This chain connects TRBV28 to TRBJ2-2; TRBD1 matches at 9 bases. V gave up 7 bases and J gave up 3 bases; unmatched junction bases: 6. CDR3 size: 15 residues. CDR1 and CDR2 (germline): MDHEN, SYDVKM. CDR3 DNA sequence: TGTGCCAGCACCGGACAGGGGTCGTACACCGGGGAGCTGTTTTTT. This gives the protein CASTGQGSYTGELFF.

V usage is TRBV6-5 and J usage is TRBJ1-1; possibly TRBD1 for D (5 bases). The germline gives CDR1 MNHEY, CDR2 SVGAGI. V shed 2 bases and J shed 0 bases, with 10 bases lying between them. The CDR3 is 15 amino acids. Here the CDR3 reads CASSYNRQLNTEAFF. The CDR3 nucleotides are TGTGCCAGCAGTTACAACAGGCAGCTGAACACTGAAGCTTTCTTT.

V usage is TRBV6-6 and J usage is TRBJ2-6; 9 nucleotides line up with TRBD1. CDR1 is MNHNY and CDR2 is SVGAGI in the germline V gene (reference sequence). This CDR3 region has 20 residues. Trimming took 5 bases from V and 0 from J; bases not matched to a gene: 14. The CDR3 spells CASSPAFYGTGYSGANVLTF. The DNA of the CDR3 is TGTGCCAGCAGTCCCGCTTTCTATGGGACAGGGTACTCTGGGGCCAACGTCCTGACTTTC.

This chain uses TRBV6-5 with TRBJ2-7, with D possibly matching TRBD1 (6 bases). The CDR3 runs 12 residues. Germline CDR1 reads MNHEY; CDR2 reads SVGAGI. V was trimmed by 5 bases and J by 6 bases, leaving 11 bases between them. Here the CDR3 DNA reads TGTGCCAGCAGTCCCGGGACATCCGAGCAGTACTTC. As protein: CASSPGTSEQYF.

This chain links TRBV19 with TRBJ2-1; a possible D gene is TRBD2 (6 bases). The CDR3 loop spans 14 amino acids. The germline V gene encodes CDR1 LNHDA and CDR2 SQIVND (reference sequence). V was trimmed by 7 bases and J by 4 bases, leaving 14 bases between them. Written as DNA, the CDR3 is TGTGCCAGTAACTTGGGGGGTGAGTACAATGAGCAGTTCTTC. Translating it yields CASNLGGEYNEQFF.

The table lists this clone with a count of one. The chain has TRBV28 and TRBJ2-4, with TRBD2 as a possible D gene (6 bases). The germline V and J ends were trimmed by 7 bases and 0 bases, with 19 bases remaining between them. In germline, CDR1 is MDHEN, CDR2 SYDVKM. The CDR3 spans 17 residues. The CDR3 DNA is TGTGCCAGCAACTCCGTCGGGGCGGGAAGAGCCAAAAACATTCAGTACTTC. Its protein product is CASNSVGAGRAKNIQYF.

Here the CDR3 DNA reads TGTGCCAGCAGTTTACGGGGCGGGATCACTGAAGCTTTCTTT. Amino acids: CASSLRGGITEAFF. The genes are TRBV27 and TRBJ1-1; TRBD1 is a possible D gene (5 bases). Trimming pared 2 bases from V and 4 bases from J, leaving 11 bases between. The CDR3 runs 14 residues. Germline V gives CDR1 MNHEY, CDR2 SMNVEV (reference sequence).